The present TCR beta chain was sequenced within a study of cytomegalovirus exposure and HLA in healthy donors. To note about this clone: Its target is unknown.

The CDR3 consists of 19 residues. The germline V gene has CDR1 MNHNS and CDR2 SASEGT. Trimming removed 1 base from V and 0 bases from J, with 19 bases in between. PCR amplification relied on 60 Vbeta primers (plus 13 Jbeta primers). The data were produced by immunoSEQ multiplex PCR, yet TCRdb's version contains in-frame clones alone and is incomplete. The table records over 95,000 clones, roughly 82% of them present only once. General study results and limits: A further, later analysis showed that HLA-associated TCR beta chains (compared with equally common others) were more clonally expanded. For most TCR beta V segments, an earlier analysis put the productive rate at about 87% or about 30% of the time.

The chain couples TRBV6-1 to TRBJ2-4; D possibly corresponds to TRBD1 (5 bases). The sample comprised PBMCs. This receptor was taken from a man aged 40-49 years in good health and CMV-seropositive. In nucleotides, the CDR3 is TGTGCCAGCAGTGAAGTAGGGGTTTCGTGGGGATTAGCCAAAAACATTCAGTACTTC. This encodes CASSEVGVSWGLAKNIQYF.